The clone carrying this T cell receptor beta chain appeared a few times. Its target is not known. The data stem from a study of post-analysis software for immune sequencing data. Points from the study as a whole: Samples prepared in the same batch strongly co-clustered by F measure. Multiple sclerosis patients had significantly lower normalized Chao1 diversity than controls. In patients, TRBV5-6, TRBV5-1 and TRBV20-1 belonged to five or six TRBV segments found more frequently than in controls.

The TCR beta cDNA libraries contained unique molecular identifiers. When about 0.85 to 11 million T cells were used, they gave 500,000 or so cDNA molecules. Using its own MiXCR run on the PCR reads, TCRdb lists one record per CDR3 protein. This table has a few hundred thousand distinct CDR3 sequences, less than 40% appearing once. Germline-derived CDR1 and CDR2 are SGHTA and FQGTGA. Trimming at V came to 5 bases and at J to 2 bases, leaving 6 bases not matched to a gene. CDR3 length equals 17 residues. The sample comprised blood. The sequence came from a girl aged 10 to 17 with multiple sclerosis. J is TRBJ2-1 and V is TRBV7-3; 13 bases map to TRBD2. The CDR3 reads CASSPRTSGGPYNEQFF. CDR3 DNA: TGTGCCAGCAGCCCCCGGACTAGCGGGGGACCCTACAATGAGCAGTTCTTC.